One and the same sample provided the 17 T cell receptor beta chains below, sequenced in a study of human thymus T cells (dated by TCRdb to 2018 to 2021). Receptor amplification or capture employed the immunoSEQ multiplex PCR assay. TCRdb took this table from immuneACCESS and kept in-frame rearrangements with V and J called. Such tables lack part of the clones; where checked against another copy, unresolved V genes explain under half of the gap, and the rest is unexplained. The sample table records roughly 120,000 clones; 90% to 95% of these occur just once. The biggest ten clones account for 0.02% to 0.03% of the sample. The thymus tissue came from surgical resects taken out during corrective cardiac surgery. The sequencing sample was made of thymus tissue. These receptors were taken from a boy less than two years old with a congenital heart defect but otherwise immunologically healthy.

The chain has TRBV30 and TRBJ1-5, with D possibly being TRBD1 (5 bases). Germline assignment: CDR1 GTSNPN and CDR2 SVGIG (reference sequence). The CDR3 contains 14 residues. The ends were cut back, 2 bases at V and 2 bases at J, with 10 bases in the middle. In nucleotides, the CDR3 is TGTGCCTGGAGTTTGGGGGTCGGCAATCAGCCCCAGCATTTT. Translating gives CAWSLGVGNQPQHF.

The chain is built from TRBV4-3 and TRBJ2-6; D gene uncertain. The V end lost 0 bases, the J end lost 4 bases, and 7 bases lay between the germline ends. Germline V lookup: CDR1 LGHNA, CDR2 YSLEER. The CDR3 is 15 amino acids. The CDR3 reads CASSQEGFGANVLTF. The CDR3 nucleotides are TGCGCCAGCAGCCAAGAGGGGTTCGGGGCCAACGTCCTGACTTTC.

The chain joins TRBV4-1 to TRBJ2-6; D remains ambiguous. This CDR3 contains 15 residues. Germline loops: CDR1 MGHRA, CDR2 YSYEKL. The V and J ends lost 4 bases and 1 base respectively, with 8 bases between them. The CDR3 bases are TGCGCCAGCAGCCGCGGACCGTCTGGGGCCAACGTCCTGACTTTC. Protein sequence: CASSRGPSGANVLTF.

This sequence joins TRBV9 and TRBJ2-5; D is undetermined. The V end was cut by 0 bases, the J end by 1 base, with 4 bases between. The V gene's germline CDR1 is SGDLS and CDR2 YYNGEE. The CDR3 runs to 13 residues. The CDR3 DNA follows: TGTGCCAGCAGCGTAGATTTCCAAGAGACCCAGTACTTC. Its translation is CASSVDFQETQYF.

This clone was counted once. The gene calls are TRBV4-3 and TRBJ2-1; D not resolved. Germline V gene sequence: CDR1 LGHNA, CDR2 YSLEER. The CDR3 is 14 amino acids. The ends were cut back, 5 bases at V and 2 bases at J, with 10 bases in the middle. CDR3 protein: CASSTDAPYNEQFF. Here the CDR3 DNA reads TGCGCCAGCAGCACCGACGCCCCCTACAATGAGCAGTTCTTC.

The rearrangement joins TRBV6-1 to TRBJ1-1; D perhaps matches TRBD1 (6 bases). The CDR3 is made up of 17 amino acids. Germline loops: CDR1 MNHNS, CDR2 SASEGT. Trimming removed 2 bases from V and 1 base from J, with 17 bases in between. The CDR3 region has the DNA TGTGCCAGCAGTGAAAAGGACATGGGGACATCGAACACTGAAGCTTTCTTT. Encoded protein: CASSEKDMGTSNTEAFF.

This clone was observed once. The chain couples TRBV6-1 to TRBJ1-6; no reliable D call. Germline loops: CDR1 MNHNS, CDR2 SASEGT. The CDR3 runs to 13 residues. V shed 2 bases and J shed 9 bases, with 8 bases lying between them. Here the CDR3 reads CASSENTGSPLHF. The CDR3 nucleotides are TGTGCCAGCAGTGAAAATACGGGTTCACCCCTCCACTTT.

V gene TRBV7-9 combines with J gene TRBJ1-4; TRBD1 agrees at 9 bases. Germline loops: CDR1 SEHNR, CDR2 FQNEAQ (reference sequence). The CDR3 length is 15 residues. The V segment lost 2 bases and the J segment 7 bases; nucleotides outside the gene matches: 5. CDR3 bases: TGTGCCAGCAGCTTATCTGACAGGGGGTTTGAAAAACTGTTTTTT. Translating it yields CASSLSDRGFEKLFF. Looking up the rest from reference TRBV7-9 and TRBJ1-4 gives the full variable domain: DTGVSQNPRHKITKRGQNVTFRCDPISEHNRLYWYRQTLGQGPEFLTYFQNEAQLEKSRLLSDRFSAERPKGSFSTLEIQRTEQGDSAMYLCASSLSDRGFEKLFFGSGTQLSVL.

The chain carries TRBV28 and TRBJ1-6, with unresolved D. V lost 10 bases, J lost 5 bases, and 15 bases lay in between. Germline V lookup: CDR1 MDHEN, CDR2 SYDVKM. The CDR3 consists of 14 residues. CDR3 region: CAITTGPHNSPLHF. CDR3 in DNA: TGTGCCATTACCACGGGTCCTCATAATTCACCCCTCCACTTT.

This clone was detected once. V and J are TRBV5-1 and TRBJ1-4; D is possibly TRBD1 (6 bases). There are 14 residues in the CDR3. V shed 5 bases and J shed 13 bases, with 21 bases lying between them. Germline V gene lookup returns CDR1 SGHRS and CDR2 YFSETQ. The CDR3 DNA reads as TGCGCCAGCAGACCCGTTGATGACAGGAAGGCACTGTTTTTT. This translates into CASRPVDDRKALFF.

This clone occurred once. The chain is built from TRBV23-1 and TRBJ1-3, with D unclear. TRBV23-1 is flagged as an ORF with uncertain function. The CDR3 length is 16 residues. Trimming pared 0 bases from V and 4 bases from J, leaving 13 bases between. The CDR3, as DNA: TGCGCCAGCAGTCAATCGTCATTCGAGGCAGGAAACACCATATATTTT. Protein: CASSQSSFEAGNTIYF.

The chain has TRBV4-1 and TRBJ2-4; D is unclear. From germline, CDR1 is MGHRA and CDR2 YSYEKL. This CDR3 comprises 15 residues. The V and J ends lost 0 bases and 0 bases respectively, with 6 bases between them. The CDR3: CASSQEPTAKNIQYF. CDR3 nucleotide sequence: TGCGCCAGCAGCCAAGAACCTACAGCCAAAAACATTCAGTACTTC.

The rearrangement joins TRBV5-1 to TRBJ2-1; perhaps D is TRBD1 or TRBD2 (5 bases each). Germline V CDR1 and CDR2: SGHRS, YFSETQ. V was clipped by 0 bases and J by 8 bases, with 9 bases between them. The CDR3 spans 13 residues. CDR3 bases: TGCGCCAGCAGCTTGGTGGGGGAGTATGAGCAGTTCTTC. Translated: CASSLVGEYEQFF.

This chain connects TRBV27 to TRBJ2-4, with D unclear. V lost 3 bases and J 0 bases, leaving 9 bases between the germline ends. Per germline, CDR1 MNHEY and CDR2 SMNVEV (reference sequence). The CDR3 extends over 15 amino acids. As DNA, the CDR3 is TGTGCCAGCAGTTTGTCGGCAGTAGCCAAAAACATTCAGTACTTC. Translation: CASSLSAVAKNIQYF.

The chain has TRBV7-6 and TRBJ2-5, with 7 nucleotides matching TRBD2. The CDR3 totals 15 residues. From germline, CDR1 is SGHVS and CDR2 FNYEAQ. The V and J ends lost 6 bases and 5 bases, in that order; junction bases with no gene match: 12. The CDR3 region has the DNA TGTGCCAGCAGGTTCGGACGGGGGGATCAGGAGACCCAGTACTTC. Protein sequence: CASRFGRGDQETQYF.

The V call is TRBV5-1, the J call TRBJ2-3; 7 nucleotides agree with TRBD2. The CDR3 has 19 residues. The ends lost 4 bases at V and 3 bases at J; junction bases unmatched: 20. Germline lookup yields CDR1 SGHRS and CDR2 YFSETQ. CDR3 sequence reads: CASSPDIWASGDVTDTQYF. CDR3 sequence (DNA): TGCGCCAGCAGCCCTGATATCTGGGCGAGCGGGGATGTGACAGATACGCAGTATTTT.

J is TRBJ1-6 and V is TRBV27; D is undetermined. This CDR3 contains 12 residues. V shed 4 bases and J shed 7 bases, with 5 bases lying between them. Germline CDR1 reads MNHEY; CDR2 reads SMNVEV (reference sequence). DNA of the CDR3: TGTGCCAGCAGTTCGGGGAATTCACCCCTCCACTTT. Translating it yields CASSSGNSPLHF.